This passage covers 20 T cell receptor beta chains from one sample sequenced in a study of shared clonotypes between healthy human individuals. The data were produced by immunoSEQ multiplex PCR, yet TCRdb's version contains in-frame clones alone and is incomplete. The table records approximately 2.1 million clones, 85% to 95% of them present only once. Sequencing input: naive CD4+ T cells from PBMCs. Subset defined: CD45RA+ positively selected. All receptors derive from a man between 18 and 35 years old in good health. Some clones in this sample may be carry-over from other donors' samples.

The chain is built from TRBV18 and TRBJ2-7; 10 bases fit TRBD2. V lost 4 bases and J lost 5; bases outside the gene matches: 8. The CDR3 length is 15 residues. CDR1 KGHSH and CDR2 LQKENI come from the germline V gene. CDR3 region: CASSRLLAGNDEQYF. The CDR3 coding sequence is TGTGCCAGCTCACGGTTACTAGCGGGAAACGACGAGCAGTACTTC.

This rearrangement joins TRBV6-5 to TRBJ2-2, with 8 bases that match TRBD1. Germline-derived CDR1 and CDR2 are MNHEY and SVGAGI. This CDR3 spans 14 amino acids. The J segment lost 5 bases and the V segment lost 5 bases, leaving 4 bases of the junction unmatched. The CDR3 bases are TGTGCCAGCAGTGCAAACAGGGGGACCGGGGAGCTGTTTTTT. Protein: CASSANRGTGELFF.

This chain connects TRBV30 to TRBJ1-3; D is unresolved. V gave up 6 bases and J gave up 4 bases, with 10 bases separating them. Per the germline V gene, CDR1 is GTSNPN and CDR2 is SVGIG (reference sequence). The CDR3 totals 12 residues. The CDR3 nucleotides read TGTGCCTGCCGGACCGAGGGAAACACCATATATTTT. Translating gives CACRTEGNTIYF.

The chain carries TRBV5-1 and TRBJ1-5; D is uncertain. The CDR3 spans 14 residues. V lost 3 bases and J lost 4, with 11 bases in between. The germline V gene has CDR1 SGHRS and CDR2 YFSETQ. DNA for the CDR3: TGCGCCAGCAGCTGGGATGGCAGGAATCAGCCCCAGCATTTT. As protein: CASSWDGRNQPQHF.

The V call is TRBV27, the J call TRBJ1-1, with 7 positions matching TRBD1. The CDR3 length is 16 residues. Losses at the gene ends were 6 bases for V and 5 bases for J; bases not matched to a gene: 15. Germline V lookup: CDR1 MNHEY, CDR2 SMNVEV (reference sequence). CDR3 sequence (DNA): TGTGCCAGCAGCTCAGGGGGTTTGGGGGGAGGGACTGAAGCTTTCTTT. It specifies CASSSGGLGGGTEAFF.

This chain joins TRBV2 and TRBJ1-2; D is uncertain. The CDR3 runs to 12 residues. With 7 bases removed from V and 6 bases from J, the gap between germline ends came to 12 bases. Germline values: CDR1 SNHLY, CDR2 FYNNEI. CDR3 sequence (DNA): TGTGCCAGCACCGGGGAGGGCCATGGCTACACCTTC. As protein: CASTGEGHGYTF.

V gene TRBV27 combines with J gene TRBJ1-4, with D possibly being TRBD1 (6 bases). Germline V gives CDR1 MNHEY, CDR2 SMNVEV (reference sequence). The CDR3 extends over 13 amino acids. V gave up 3 bases and J gave up 7 bases, with 9 bases separating them. In DNA, the CDR3 is TGTGCCAGCAGTTTTAGGACAGCTGAAAAACTGTTTTTT. Amino acids: CASSFRTAEKLFF.

The chain uses TRBV4-2 and TRBJ1-6; 7 nucleotides agree with TRBD1. The junction had 4 bases not matched to a gene; V was cut back by 2 bases and J by 9 bases. Germline V gene lookup returns CDR1 LGHNA and CDR2 YNFKEQ. The CDR3 spans 14 residues. CDR3 nucleotide sequence: TGTGCCAGCAGCCAACTAGGGGACAGTTCACCCCTCCACTTT. Protein product: CASSQLGDSSPLHF.

The gene calls are TRBV6-5 and TRBJ1-4; TRBD1 is a possible D gene (6 bases). V lost 10 bases and J 10 bases, leaving 22 bases between the germline ends. Germline V CDR1 and CDR2: MNHEY, SVGAGI. The CDR3 sequence is 14 residues long. In DNA, the CDR3 is TGTGCCACCTCAGTGGACAGTACGACGGGAAAACTGTTTTTT. It is translated as CATSVDSTTGKLFF.

The V call is TRBV6-6, the J call TRBJ1-5; 8 bases are shared with TRBD1. The junction had 20 bases not matched to a gene; V was cut back by 4 bases and J by 15 bases. CDR1 and CDR2 from the germline V gene are MNHNY and SVGAGI (reference sequence). The CDR3 sequence is 16 residues long. CDR3 sequence reads: CASSFGDRGRSSAGHF. The CDR3, as DNA: TGTGCCAGCAGTTTTGGCGACAGGGGCCGATCATCGGCGGGGCATTTT.

This clone showed up just once. Other DNA sequences in the same sample also yield this CDR3. This rearrangement joins TRBV5-1 to TRBJ2-7; TRBD2 might be the D (5 bases). The CDR3 length is 14 residues. V lost 1 base and J lost 0, with 8 bases in between. Germline CDR1 SGHRS, CDR2 YFSETQ. Written as DNA, the CDR3 is TGCGCCAGCAGCTTGTCTGGGAGCTCCTACGAGCAGTACTTC. Protein sequence: CASSLSGSSYEQYF.

The V gene is TRBV7-2, the J gene TRBJ2-7, with 14 bases fitting TRBD2. The J segment lost 3 bases and the V segment lost 5 bases, leaving 9 bases of the junction unmatched. This CDR3 has 17 amino acids. Germline CDR1 reads SGHTA; CDR2 reads FQGNSA. This chain's CDR3 is CASSRYGTSGSNYEQYF. The CDR3 DNA reads as TGTGCCAGCAGCCGGTACGGGACTAGCGGGAGCAACTACGAGCAGTACTTC.

This clone was found once. J is TRBJ2-7 and V is TRBV7-8, with D unresolved. The V end was cut by 5 bases, the J end by 3 bases, with 14 bases between. There are 14 residues in the CDR3. Germline lookup yields CDR1 SGHVS and CDR2 FQNEAQ. Written as DNA, the CDR3 is TGTGCCAGCAGCGTTCGTTGGGCGCGCTACGAGCAGTACTTC. Encoded protein: CASSVRWARYEQYF.

The rearrangement uses TRBV7-9 and TRBJ2-7; 7 nucleotides align to TRBD2. There are 16 residues in the CDR3. The ends lost 1 base at V and 1 base at J; junction bases unmatched: 7. Germline V gives CDR1 SEHNR, CDR2 FQNEAQ (reference sequence). The CDR3 here is CASSLVSGTISYEQYF. The DNA for the CDR3 is TGTGCCAGCAGCTTAGTGAGCGGGACGATTTCCTACGAGCAGTACTTC.

This CDR3 is CAIRGTVVAGVGEQYF. DNA of the CDR3: TGTGCCATCAGGGGAACGGTGGTAGCGGGAGTTGGGGAGCAGTACTTC. V gene TRBV10-3 combines with J gene TRBJ2-7; 9 bases agree with TRBD2. The CDR3 spans 16 residues. CDR1 is ENHRY and CDR2 is SYGVKD in the germline V gene. The V and J ends lost 6 bases and 7 bases, in that order; junction bases with no gene match: 16.

The V gene is TRBV10-3, the J gene TRBJ2-3, with D unresolved. Trimming removed 6 bases from V and 2 bases from J, with 6 bases in between. The CDR3 covers 12 residues. The germline V gene has CDR1 ENHRY and CDR2 SYGVKD. CDR3 region: CAIRSDTDTQYF. CDR3 DNA sequence: TGTGCCATCAGATCCGACACAGATACGCAGTATTTT.

This clone was observed a few times. The chain links TRBV5-4 to TRBJ1-4; D may be TRBD1 (5 bases). Germline-derived CDR1 and CDR2 are SGHNT and YYREEE (reference sequence). V lost 5 bases and J lost 10, with 12 bases in between. The CDR3 has 12 amino acids. The CDR3, as DNA: TGTGCCAGCAGACCCGACGGGGGAAAACTGTTTTTT. Encoded protein: CASRPDGGKLFF.

This sequence joins TRBV9 and TRBJ2-7; D may match TRBD1 or TRBD2 (5 bases each). V was pared by 3 bases and J by 2 bases, with 12 bases between. Germline V CDR1 and CDR2: SGDLS, YYNGEE. The CDR3 totals 14 residues. As DNA, the CDR3 is TGTGCCAGCAGCGCCGGGACCTTCCCCTACGAGCAGTACTTC. Translating gives CASSAGTFPYEQYF. The complete variable domain, with remaining parts taken from reference TRBV9 and TRBJ2-7, reads DSGVTQTPKHLITATGQRVTLRCSPRSGDLSVYWYQQSLDQGLQFLIQYYNGEERAKGNILERFSAQQFPDLHSELNLSSLELGDSALYFCASSAGTFPYEQYFGPGTRLTVT.

This chain joins TRBV7-9 and TRBJ2-6; TRBD2 matches 8 bases. The germline V gene encodes CDR1 SEHNR and CDR2 FQNEAQ (reference sequence). The trim removed 5 bases at V and 0 bases at J, leaving 9 bases unmatched. This CDR3 region has 18 residues. CDR3 region: CASSLSLAGVSGANVLTF. CDR3 coding DNA: TGTGCCAGCAGCCTCTCCCTAGCGGGCGTCTCTGGGGCCAACGTCCTGACTTTC.

The rearrangement links TRBV5-4 to TRBJ2-1; D ambiguous. Germline V gene data show CDR1 as SGHNT and CDR2 as YYREEE (reference sequence). The length of the CDR3 is 15 residues. V lost 4 bases to trimming and J lost 4 bases, with 15 bases between them. The CDR3 DNA reads as TGTGCCAGCAGCCCCAAAAGCTTGGTTTACAATGAGCAGTTCTTC. This encodes CASSPKSLVYNEQFF.